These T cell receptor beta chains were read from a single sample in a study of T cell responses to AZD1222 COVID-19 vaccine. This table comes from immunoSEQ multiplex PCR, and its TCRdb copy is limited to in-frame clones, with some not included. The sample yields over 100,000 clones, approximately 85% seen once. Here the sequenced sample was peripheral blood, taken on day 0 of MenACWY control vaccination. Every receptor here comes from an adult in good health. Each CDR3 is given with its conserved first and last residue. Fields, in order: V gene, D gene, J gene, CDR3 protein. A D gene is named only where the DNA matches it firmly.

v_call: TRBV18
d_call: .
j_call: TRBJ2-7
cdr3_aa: CASSLTREQYF

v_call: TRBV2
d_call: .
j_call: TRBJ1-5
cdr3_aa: CASSGVGPRQPQHF

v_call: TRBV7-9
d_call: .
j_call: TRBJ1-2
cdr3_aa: CASSPPQGKGGYTF

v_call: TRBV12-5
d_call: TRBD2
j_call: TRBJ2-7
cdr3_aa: CANPRDVRGGEQYF

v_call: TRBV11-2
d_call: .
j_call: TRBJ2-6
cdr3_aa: CASRRSGANVLTF

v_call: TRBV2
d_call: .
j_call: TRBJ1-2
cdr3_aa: CARTPGVRIGYTF

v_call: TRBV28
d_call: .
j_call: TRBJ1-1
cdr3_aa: CASRGSEGVNTEAFF

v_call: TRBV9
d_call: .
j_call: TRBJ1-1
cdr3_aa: CASSPWGEGFVDTEAFF

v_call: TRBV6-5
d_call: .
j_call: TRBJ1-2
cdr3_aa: CASSPSGTHGSGYTF

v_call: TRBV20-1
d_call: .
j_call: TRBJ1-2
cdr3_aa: CSAFYTGTGTF

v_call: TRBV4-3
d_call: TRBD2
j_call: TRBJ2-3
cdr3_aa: CASSQGRTSGTDTQYF

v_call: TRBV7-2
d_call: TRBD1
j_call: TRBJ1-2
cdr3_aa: CASSLRDRGFYGYTF

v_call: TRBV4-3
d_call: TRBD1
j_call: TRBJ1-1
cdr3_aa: CASSQDMHRDRVIVTEAFF

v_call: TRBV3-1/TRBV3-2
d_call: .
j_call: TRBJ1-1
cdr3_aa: CASSQGQLNTEAFF

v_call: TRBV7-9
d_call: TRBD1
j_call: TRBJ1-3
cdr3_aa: CASSPRQGGSGNTIYF

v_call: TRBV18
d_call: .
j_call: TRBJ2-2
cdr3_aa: CASSPPFRGANTGELFF

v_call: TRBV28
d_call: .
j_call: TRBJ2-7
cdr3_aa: CASSTPGGQYF

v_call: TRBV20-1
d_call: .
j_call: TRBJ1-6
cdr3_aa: CSAKQGSPLHF

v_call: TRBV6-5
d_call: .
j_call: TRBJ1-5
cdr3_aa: CASSYSAAGVGQPQHF

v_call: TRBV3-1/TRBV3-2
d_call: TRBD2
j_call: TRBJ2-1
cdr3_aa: CASSQEGPSGASYNEQFF

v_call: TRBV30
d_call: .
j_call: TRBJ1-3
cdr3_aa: CAWSVEGNTIYF

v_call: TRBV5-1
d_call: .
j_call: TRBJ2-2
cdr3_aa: CASSLEGTEAGELFF

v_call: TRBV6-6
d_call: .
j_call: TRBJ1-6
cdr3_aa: CASKGGRSSYNSPLHF

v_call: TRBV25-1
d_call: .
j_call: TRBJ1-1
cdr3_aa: CASSQYTEAFF

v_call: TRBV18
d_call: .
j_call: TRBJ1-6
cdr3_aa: CASSPQEYSSPLHF

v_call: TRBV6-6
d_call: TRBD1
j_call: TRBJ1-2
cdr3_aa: CASSPGQSYGYTF

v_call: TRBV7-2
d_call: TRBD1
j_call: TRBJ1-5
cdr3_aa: CASSSRGLGNQPQHF

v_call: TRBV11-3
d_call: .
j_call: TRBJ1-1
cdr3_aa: CASSLRANTEAFF

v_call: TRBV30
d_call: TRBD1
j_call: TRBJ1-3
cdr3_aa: CAWSSGGSGNTIYF

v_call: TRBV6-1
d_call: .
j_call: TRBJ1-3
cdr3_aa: CASSEGQISGNTIYF

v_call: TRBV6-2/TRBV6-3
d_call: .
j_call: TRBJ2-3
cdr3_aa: CASSYSLKEPGRTDTQYF

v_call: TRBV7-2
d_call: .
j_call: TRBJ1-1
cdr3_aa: CASTPTDMNTEAFF

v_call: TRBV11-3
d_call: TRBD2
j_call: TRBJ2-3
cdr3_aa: CASSSERGEGTDTQYF

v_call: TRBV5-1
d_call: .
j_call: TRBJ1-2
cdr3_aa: CASSLEGGYGNGYTF

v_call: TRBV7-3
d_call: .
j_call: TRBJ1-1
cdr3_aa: CASSPGGDGTEAFF

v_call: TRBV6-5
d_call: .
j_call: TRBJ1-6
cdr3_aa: CASSSTGPLHF

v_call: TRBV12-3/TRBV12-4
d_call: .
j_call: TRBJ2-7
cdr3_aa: CASSFAVEQYF

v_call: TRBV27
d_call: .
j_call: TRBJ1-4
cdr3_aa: CASSYGNNEKLFF

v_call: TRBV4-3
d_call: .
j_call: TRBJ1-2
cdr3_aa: CASSQVGTSAYGYTF

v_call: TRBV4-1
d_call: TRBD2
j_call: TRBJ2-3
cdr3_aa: CASRTSALTDTQYF

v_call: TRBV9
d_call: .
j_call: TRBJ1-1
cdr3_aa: CASSASAWLGGTEAFF

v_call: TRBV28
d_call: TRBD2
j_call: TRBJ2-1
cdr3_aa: CASIRSRTSGGAYNEQFF

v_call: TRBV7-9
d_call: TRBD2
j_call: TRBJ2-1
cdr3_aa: CASSLGREGPLNEQFF

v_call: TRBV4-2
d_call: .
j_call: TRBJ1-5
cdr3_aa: CASSQDYGQPQHF

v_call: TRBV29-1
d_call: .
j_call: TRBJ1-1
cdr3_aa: CSVEGVGGTEAFF

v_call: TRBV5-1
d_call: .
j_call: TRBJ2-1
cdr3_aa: CASSLEGFEQFF

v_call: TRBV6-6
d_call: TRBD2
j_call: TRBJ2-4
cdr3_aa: CASSWTSGGQNIQYF

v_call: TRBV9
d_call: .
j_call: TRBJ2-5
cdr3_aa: CASSVYQEETQYF

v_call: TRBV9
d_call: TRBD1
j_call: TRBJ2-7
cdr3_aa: CASSVSPGGSIYEQYF

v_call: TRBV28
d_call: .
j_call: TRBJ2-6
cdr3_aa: CASTTGGREGANVLTF

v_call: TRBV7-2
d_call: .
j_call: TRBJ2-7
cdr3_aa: CASSPRRGTHEQYF

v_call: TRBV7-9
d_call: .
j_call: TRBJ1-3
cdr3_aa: CASSLPLGSGNTIYF

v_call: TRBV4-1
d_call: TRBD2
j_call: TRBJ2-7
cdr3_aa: CASSPGGAVEQYF